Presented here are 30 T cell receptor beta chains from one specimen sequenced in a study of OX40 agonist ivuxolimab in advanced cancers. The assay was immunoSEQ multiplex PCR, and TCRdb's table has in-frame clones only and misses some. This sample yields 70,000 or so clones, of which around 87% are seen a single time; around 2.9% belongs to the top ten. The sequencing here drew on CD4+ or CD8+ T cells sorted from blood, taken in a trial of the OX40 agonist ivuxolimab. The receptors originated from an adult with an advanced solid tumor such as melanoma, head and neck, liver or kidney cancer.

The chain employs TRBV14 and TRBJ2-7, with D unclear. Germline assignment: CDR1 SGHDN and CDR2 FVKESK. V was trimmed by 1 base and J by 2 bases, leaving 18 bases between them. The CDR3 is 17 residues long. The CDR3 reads CASSQGPPRTDTYEQYF. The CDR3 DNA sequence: TGTGCCAGCAGCCAAGGCCCCCCTCGGACGGATACCTACGAGCAGTACTTC.

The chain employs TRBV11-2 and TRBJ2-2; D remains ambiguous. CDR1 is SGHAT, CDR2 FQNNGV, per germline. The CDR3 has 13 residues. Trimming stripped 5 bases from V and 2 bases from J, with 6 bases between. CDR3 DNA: TGTGCCAGCAGCAGGGTTAACACCGGGGAGCTGTTTTTT. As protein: CASSRVNTGELFF.

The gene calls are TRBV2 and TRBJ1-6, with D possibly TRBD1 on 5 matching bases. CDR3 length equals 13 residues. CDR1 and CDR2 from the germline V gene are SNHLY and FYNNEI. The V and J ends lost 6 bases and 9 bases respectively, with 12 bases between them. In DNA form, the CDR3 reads TGTGCCAGCAGCGTCGGAGGGGCTTCACCCCTCCACTTT. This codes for CASSVGGASPLHF.

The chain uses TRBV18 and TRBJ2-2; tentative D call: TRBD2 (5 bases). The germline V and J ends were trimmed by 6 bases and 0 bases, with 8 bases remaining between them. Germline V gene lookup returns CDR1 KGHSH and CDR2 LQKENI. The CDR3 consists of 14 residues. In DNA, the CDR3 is TGTGCCAGCTCGGCGGGTCCGAACACCGGGGAGCTGTTTTTT. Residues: CASSAGPNTGELFF.

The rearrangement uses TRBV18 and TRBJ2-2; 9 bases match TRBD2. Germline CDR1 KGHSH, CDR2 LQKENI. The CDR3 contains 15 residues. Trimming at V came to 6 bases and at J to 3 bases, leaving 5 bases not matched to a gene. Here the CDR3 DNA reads TGTGCCAGCTCCGTTAGGACTAGCGACACCGGGGAGCTGTTTTTT. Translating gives CASSVRTSDTGELFF.

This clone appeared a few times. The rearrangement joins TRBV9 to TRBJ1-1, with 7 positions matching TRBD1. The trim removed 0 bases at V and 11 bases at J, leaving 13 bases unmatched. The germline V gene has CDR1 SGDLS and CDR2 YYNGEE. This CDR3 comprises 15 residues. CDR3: CASSVDQGEGREAFF. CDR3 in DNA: TGTGCCAGCAGCGTAGACCAGGGGGAAGGACGTGAGGCTTTCTTT.

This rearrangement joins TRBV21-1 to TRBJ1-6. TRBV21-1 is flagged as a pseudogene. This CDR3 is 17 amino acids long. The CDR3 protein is CASSKGRGRMGCSPLHF. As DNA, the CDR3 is TGTGCCAGCAGCAAAGGACGCGGCAGAATGGGTTGTTCACCCCTCCACTTT.

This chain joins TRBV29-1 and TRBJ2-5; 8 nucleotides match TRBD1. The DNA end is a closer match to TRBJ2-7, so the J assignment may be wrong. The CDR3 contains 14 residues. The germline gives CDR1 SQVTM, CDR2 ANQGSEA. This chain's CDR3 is CSAAAGTGFDEQYF. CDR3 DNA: TGCAGCGCCGCGGCCGGGACAGGATTTGACGAGCAGTACTTC.

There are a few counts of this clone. CDR3 sequence reads: CASSSADYRGAYEQYF. The CDR3 nucleotides are TGTGCCAGCAGCTCCGCAGACTACAGGGGGGCCTACGAGCAGTACTTC. V and J are TRBV7-2 and TRBJ2-7, with 8 positions matching TRBD1. This CDR3 is 16 amino acids long. CDR1 and CDR2 from the germline V gene are SGHTA and FQGNSA. V dropped 4 bases and J dropped 2; count of bases not matched to a gene: 10.

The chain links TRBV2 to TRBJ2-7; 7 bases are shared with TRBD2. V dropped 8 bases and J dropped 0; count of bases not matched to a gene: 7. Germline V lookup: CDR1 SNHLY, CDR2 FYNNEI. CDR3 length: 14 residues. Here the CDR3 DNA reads TGTGCCAGCTACTCCGGGACTACCTCCTACGAGCAGTACTTC. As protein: CASYSGTTSYEQYF.

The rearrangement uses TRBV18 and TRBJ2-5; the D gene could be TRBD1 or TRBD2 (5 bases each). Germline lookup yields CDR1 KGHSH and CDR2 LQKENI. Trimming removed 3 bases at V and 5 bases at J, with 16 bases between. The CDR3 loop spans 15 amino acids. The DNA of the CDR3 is TGTGCCAGCTCACCCCCGGGGCCCCTAAAGGAGACCCAGTACTTC. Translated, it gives CASSPPGPLKETQYF.

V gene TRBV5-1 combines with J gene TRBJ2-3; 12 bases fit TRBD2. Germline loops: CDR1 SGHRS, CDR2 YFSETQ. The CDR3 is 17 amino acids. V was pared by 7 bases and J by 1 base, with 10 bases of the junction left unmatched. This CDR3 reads CASGTLAGGGGTDTQYF. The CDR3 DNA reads TGCGCCAGCGGGACACTAGCGGGAGGTGGAGGCACAGATACGCAGTATTTT. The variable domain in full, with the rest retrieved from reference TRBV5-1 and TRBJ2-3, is KAGVTQTPRYLIKTRGQQVTLSCSPISGHRSVSWYQQTPGQGLQFLFEYFSETQRNKGNFPGRFSGRQFSNSRSEMNVSTLELGDSALYLCASGTLAGGGGTDTQYFGPGTRLTVL.

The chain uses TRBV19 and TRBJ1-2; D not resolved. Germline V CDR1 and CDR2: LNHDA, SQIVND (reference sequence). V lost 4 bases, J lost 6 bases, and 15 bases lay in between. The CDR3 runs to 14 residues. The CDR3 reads CASSTERTGNGYTF. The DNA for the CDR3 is TGTGCCAGTAGTACCGAAAGGACCGGTAATGGCTACACCTTC.

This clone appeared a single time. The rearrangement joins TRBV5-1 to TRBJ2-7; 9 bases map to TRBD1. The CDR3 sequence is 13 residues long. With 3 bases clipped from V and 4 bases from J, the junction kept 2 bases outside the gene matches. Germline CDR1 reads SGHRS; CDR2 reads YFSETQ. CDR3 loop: CASSYGTGYEQYF. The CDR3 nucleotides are TGCGCCAGCAGCTACGGGACAGGGTACGAGCAGTACTTC.

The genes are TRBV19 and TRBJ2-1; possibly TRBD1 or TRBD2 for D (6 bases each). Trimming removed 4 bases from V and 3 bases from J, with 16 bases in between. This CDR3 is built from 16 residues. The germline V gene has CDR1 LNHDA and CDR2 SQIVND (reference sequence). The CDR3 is CASSKGDGTDYNEQFF. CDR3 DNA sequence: TGTGCCAGTAGTAAGGGGGACGGGACTGACTACAATGAGCAGTTCTTC.

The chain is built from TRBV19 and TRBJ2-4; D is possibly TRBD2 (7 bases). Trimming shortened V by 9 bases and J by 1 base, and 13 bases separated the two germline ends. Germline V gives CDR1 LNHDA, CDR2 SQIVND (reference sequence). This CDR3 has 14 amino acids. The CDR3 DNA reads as TGTGCCAGGGCAGAGGGGGGGGCCAAAAACATTCAGTACTTC. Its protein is CARAEGGAKNIQYF.

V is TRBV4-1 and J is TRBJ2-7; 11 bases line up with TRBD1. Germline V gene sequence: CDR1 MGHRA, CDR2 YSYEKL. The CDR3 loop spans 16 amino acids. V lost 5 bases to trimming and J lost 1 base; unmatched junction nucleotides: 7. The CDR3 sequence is CASSYDGTGGSYEQYF. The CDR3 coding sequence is TGCGCCAGCAGCTATGATGGGACAGGGGGGTCCTACGAGCAGTACTTC.

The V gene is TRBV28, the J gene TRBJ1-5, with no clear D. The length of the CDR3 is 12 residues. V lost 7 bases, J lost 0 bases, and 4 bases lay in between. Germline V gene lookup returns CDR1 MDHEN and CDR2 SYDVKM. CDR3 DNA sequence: TGTGCCAGCACTGATAGCAATCAGCCCCAGCATTTT. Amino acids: CASTDSNQPQHF.

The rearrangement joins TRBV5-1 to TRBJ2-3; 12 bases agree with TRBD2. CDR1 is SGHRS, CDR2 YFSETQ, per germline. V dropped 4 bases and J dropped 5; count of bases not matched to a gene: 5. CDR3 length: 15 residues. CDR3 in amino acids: CASSVTSGSGDTQYF. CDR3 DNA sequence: TGCGCCAGCAGCGTGACTAGCGGGAGTGGAGATACGCAGTATTTT.

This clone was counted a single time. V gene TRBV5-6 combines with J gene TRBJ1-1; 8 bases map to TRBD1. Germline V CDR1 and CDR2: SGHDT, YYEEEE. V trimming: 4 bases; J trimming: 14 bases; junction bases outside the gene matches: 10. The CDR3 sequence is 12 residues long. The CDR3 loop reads CASSGGGDRPFF. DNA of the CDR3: TGTGCCAGCAGCGGCGGGGGGGACAGGCCCTTCTTT.

CDR3 region: CASRTRASYEQYF. Here the CDR3 DNA reads TGTGCCAGCAGGACCCGGGCTTCCTACGAGCAGTACTTC. The chain joins TRBV27 to TRBJ2-7; D is unclear. Looked up from germline, CDR1 is MNHEY and CDR2 is SMNVEV (reference sequence). V was clipped by 6 bases and J by 1 base, with 10 bases between them. The CDR3 has 13 amino acids.

Written as DNA, the CDR3 is TGTGCCAGCATTAAAGACTACAATGAGCAGTTCTTC. Translated: CASIKDYNEQFF. The chain combines TRBV25-1 with TRBJ2-1; no clear D. From germline, CDR1 is MGHDK and CDR2 SYGVNS. V lost 7 bases and J lost 3, with 7 bases in between. The CDR3 spans 12 residues.

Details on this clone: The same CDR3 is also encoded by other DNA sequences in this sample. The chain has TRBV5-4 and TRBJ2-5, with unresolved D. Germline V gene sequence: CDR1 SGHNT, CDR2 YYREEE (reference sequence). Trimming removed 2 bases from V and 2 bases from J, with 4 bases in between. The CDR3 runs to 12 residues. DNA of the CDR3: TGTGCCAGCAGCTTTCCACAAGAGACCCAGTACTTC. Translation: CASSFPQETQYF.

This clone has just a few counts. CDR3 sequence (DNA): TGTGCCAGCAGCTCGAGGAGGGCTAGCGCCCAAGAGACCCAGTACTTC. It codes for CASSSRRASAQETQYF. J is TRBJ2-5 and V is TRBV11-1; D perhaps matches TRBD2 (6 bases). The CDR3 consists of 16 residues. V dropped 4 bases and J dropped 1 base, with 16 bases sitting between them. The germline CDR1 and CDR2 sequences are SGHAT and FQDESV (reference sequence).

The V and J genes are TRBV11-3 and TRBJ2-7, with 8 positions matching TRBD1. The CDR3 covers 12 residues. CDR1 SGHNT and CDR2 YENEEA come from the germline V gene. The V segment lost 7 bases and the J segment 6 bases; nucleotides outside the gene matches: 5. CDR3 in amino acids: CASKDRAAEQYF. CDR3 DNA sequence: TGTGCCAGCAAGGACAGGGCGGCCGAGCAGTACTTC.

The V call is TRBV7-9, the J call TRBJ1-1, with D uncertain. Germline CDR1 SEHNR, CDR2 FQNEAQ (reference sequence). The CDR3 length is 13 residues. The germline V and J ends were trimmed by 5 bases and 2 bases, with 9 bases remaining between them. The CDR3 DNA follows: TGTGCCAGCAGCCGCGACTCAAACACTGAAGCTTTCTTT. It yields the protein CASSRDSNTEAFF. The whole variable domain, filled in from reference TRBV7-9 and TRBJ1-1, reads DTGVSQNPRHKITKRGQNVTFRCDPISEHNRLYWYRQTLGQGPEFLTYFQNEAQLEKSRLLSDRFSAERPKGSFSTLEIQRTEQGDSAMYLCASSRDSNTEAFFGQGTRLTVV.

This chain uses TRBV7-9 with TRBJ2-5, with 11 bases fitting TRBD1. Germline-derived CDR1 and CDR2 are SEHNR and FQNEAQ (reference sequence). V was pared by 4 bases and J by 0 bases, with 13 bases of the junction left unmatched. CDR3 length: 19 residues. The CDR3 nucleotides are TGTGCCAGCAGCTCCTCCGGGACAGGGGGACGAGAGTACCAAGAGACCCAGTACTTC. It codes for CASSSSGTGGREYQETQYF.

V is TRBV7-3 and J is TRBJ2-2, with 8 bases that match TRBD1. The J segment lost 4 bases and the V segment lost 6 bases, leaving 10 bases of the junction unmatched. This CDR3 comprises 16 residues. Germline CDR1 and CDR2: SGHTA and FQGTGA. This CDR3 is CASSSHQGAGTGELFF. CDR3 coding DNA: TGTGCCAGCAGTTCCCACCAGGGGGCAGGCACCGGGGAGCTGTTTTTT.

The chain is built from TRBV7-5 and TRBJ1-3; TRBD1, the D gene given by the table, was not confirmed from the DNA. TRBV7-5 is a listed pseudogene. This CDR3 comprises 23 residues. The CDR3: CARSLETGNYLGGKNSSGNTIYF. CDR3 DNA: TGTGCCAGAAGCTTAGAGACAGGAAACTACCTCGGTGGGAAAAACAGCTCTGGAAACACCATATATTTT.

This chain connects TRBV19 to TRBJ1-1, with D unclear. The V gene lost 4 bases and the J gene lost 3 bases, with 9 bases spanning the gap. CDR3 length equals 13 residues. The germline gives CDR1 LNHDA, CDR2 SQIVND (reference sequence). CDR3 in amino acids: CASSRAPDTEAFF. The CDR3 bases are TGTGCCAGTAGTAGAGCCCCGGACACTGAAGCTTTCTTT.